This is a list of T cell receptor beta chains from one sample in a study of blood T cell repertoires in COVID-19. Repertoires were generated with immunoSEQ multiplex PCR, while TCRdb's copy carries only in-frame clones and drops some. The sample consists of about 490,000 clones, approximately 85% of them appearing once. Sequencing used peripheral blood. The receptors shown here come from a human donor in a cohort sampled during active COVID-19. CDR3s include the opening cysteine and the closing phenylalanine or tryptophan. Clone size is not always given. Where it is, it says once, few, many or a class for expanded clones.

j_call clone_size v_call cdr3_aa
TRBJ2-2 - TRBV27 CATSREVPGELFF
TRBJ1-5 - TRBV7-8 CASSAVQSSNQPQHF
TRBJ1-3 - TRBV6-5 CASIRDISGNTIYF
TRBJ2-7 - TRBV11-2 CASSSLAGVGEQYF
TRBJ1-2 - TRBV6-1 CASSEALYGLQGYTF
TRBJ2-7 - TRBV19 CASSIHGQQGKAYEQYF
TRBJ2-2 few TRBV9 CASNHFGGGRGTGELFF
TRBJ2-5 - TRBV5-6 CASSLEVGTLQETQYF
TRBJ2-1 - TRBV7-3 CASSPGLAGAGEQFF
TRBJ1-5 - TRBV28 CASSLRGGGNQPQHF
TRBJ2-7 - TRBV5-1 CASSSGPSYEQYF
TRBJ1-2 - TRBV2 CASSDAGTDYGYTF
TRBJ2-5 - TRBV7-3 CASSPVGLGGGPPETQYF
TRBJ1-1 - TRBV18 CASSPPGGGTEAFF
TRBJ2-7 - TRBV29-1 CSVRLAGATYEQYF
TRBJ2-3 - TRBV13 CASSFRDRVTDTQYF
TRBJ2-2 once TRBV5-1 CASSLWAGTGELFF
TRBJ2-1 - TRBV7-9 CASSSTVDEQFF
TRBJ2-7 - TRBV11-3 CASSPTGADFNTYEQYF
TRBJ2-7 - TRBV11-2 CASSLDRLTGEQYF
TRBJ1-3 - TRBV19 CASSGRTGPGNTIYF
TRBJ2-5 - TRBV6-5 CASSYATSGRGETQYF
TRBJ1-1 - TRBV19 CASSILRTEMNTEAFF
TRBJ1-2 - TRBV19 CASSMDRGDYGYTF
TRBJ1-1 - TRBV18 CASSQGLDTEAFF
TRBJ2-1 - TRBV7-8 CASSAGTSFYGEQFF
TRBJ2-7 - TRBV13 CASSLSALAGGEQYF
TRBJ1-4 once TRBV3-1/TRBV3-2 CATRTATNEKLFF
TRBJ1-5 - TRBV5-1 CASSPGQDHQPQHF
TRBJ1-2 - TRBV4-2 CASSYLGSYGYTF
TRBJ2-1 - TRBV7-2 CASSLGGGEGNEQFF
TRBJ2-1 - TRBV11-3 CASSPGQTDKDEQFF
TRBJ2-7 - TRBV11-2 CASSPPVAGVVEQYF
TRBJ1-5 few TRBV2 CASRRDRVQPQHF
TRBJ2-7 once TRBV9 CASSVGEGGQFYEQYF
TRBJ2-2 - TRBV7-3 CASSRDNTGELFF
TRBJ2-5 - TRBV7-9 CASSLISSLETQYF
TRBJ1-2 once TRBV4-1 CASSQAGGAKNGYTF
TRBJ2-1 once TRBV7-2 CASSLIAGPYNEQFF
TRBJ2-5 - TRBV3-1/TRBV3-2 CASSLAGAGETQYF
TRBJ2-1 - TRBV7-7 CASSFAGGSYNEQFF
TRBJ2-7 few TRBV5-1 CASSLVQSTYEQYF
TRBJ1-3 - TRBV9 CASSVDSGQGVSGNTIYF
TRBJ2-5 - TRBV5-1 CASSLLEGETQYF
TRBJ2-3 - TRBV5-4 CASSLRLAGGRSDTQYF
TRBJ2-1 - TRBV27 CASRRQGFYNEQFF
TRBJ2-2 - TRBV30 CAWSGQPGGELFF
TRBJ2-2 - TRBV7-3 CASSLSSGLYTGELFF
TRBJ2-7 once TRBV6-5 CASTDDSIKSYEQYF
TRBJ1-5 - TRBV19 CASSQTGGAGQPQHF
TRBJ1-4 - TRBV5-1 CASSWTGENEKLFF
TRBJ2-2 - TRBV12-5 CASGLVGRRSTGELFF
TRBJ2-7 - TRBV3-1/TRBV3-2 CASSQSVSGRAYEQYF
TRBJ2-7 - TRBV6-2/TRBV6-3 CASSYTASGNWQYF
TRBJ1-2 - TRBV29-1 CSGTPGLSGGYTF
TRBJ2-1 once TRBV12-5 CASGSYLGLAGGNEQFF
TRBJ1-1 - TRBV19 CASSMFQNTEAFF